Listed below are T cell receptor beta chains from one sample, sequenced in a study of shared clonotypes between healthy human individuals. Assay used: immunoSEQ multiplex PCR; TCRdb lists only in-frame clones, some missing. The sample contains millions of clones, roughly 96% of which appear only once. Material for sequencing was naive CD4+ T cells sorted from blood. The receptor set was obtained from a man aged 18 to 30 in good health. Both conserved end residues are part of each CDR3. A D gene is named only where the DNA matches it firmly. The size entry is marked missing in some rows and otherwise reads once, few, many or a size class.

.	TRBJ1-1	TRBV30	.	TGTGCCTGGAGTGTACTAGCAGAAGCTTTCTTT	CAWSVLAEAFF
.	TRBJ1-1	TRBV10-3	.	TGTGCCATCAGTGAGTCGGCAGTGAACACTGAAGCTTTCTTT	CAISESAVNTEAFF
.	TRBJ1-5	TRBV19	.	TGTGCCAGTAGTCCAAACAACCTTAGCAATCAGCCCCAGCATTTT	CASSPNNLSNQPQHF
.	TRBJ1-4	TRBV10-3	.	TGTGCCATCAGTGAGGGCAGGCCGAATGAAAAACTGTTTTTT	CAISEGRPNEKLFF
.	TRBJ1-1	TRBV28	.	TGTGCCAGCAGCCCTAACGCTTTCTTT	CASSPNAFF
.	TRBJ2-7	TRBV9	TRBD1	TGTGCCAGCAGCGTGGGGACAGGAGGAAGCTACGAGCAGTACTTC	CASSVGTGGSYEQYF
.	TRBJ1-1	TRBV18	.	TGTGCCAGCTCAGGGCAAGAGGGAGGCACTGAAGCTTTCTTT	CASSGQEGGTEAFF
.	TRBJ2-7	TRBV6-5	.	TGTGCCAGCAGCCCGGGACGTCCGGGGAGCGAGCAGTACTTC	CASSPGRPGSEQYF
.	TRBJ2-5	TRBV5-1	.	TGCGCCAGCAGCTTGGTTGCCCAGACAGGAGAGACCCAGTACTTC	CASSLVAQTGETQYF
.	TRBJ2-3	TRBV25-1	TRBD2	TGTGCCAGCAGTGGGGGCTCTAGCGGCACCCGCACAGATACGCAGTATTTT	CASSGGSSGTRTDTQYF
.	TRBJ1-2	TRBV10-2	.	TGCGCCAGCAGTGAGGTTATTGGTCGCTATGGCTACACCTTC	CASSEVIGRYGYTF
.	TRBJ1-3	TRBV5-4	TRBD1	TGTGCCAGCAGCCCGACAGGGGGCGGGGGAAACACCATATATTTT	CASSPTGGGGNTIYF
once	TRBJ1-3	TRBV18	.	TGTGCCAGCTCACCACCGATCGGGGGTATCACTGGAAACACCATATATTTT	CASSPPIGGITGNTIYF
.	TRBJ1-5	TRBV4-1	.	TGCGCCAGCAGCCAAGACAGGGGCCAGCCCCAGCATTTT	CASSQDRGQPQHF
.	TRBJ2-4	TRBV6-1	.	TGTGCCAGCAGTGAGGGGGCGATTTTAGCCAAAAACATTCAGTACTTC	CASSEGAILAKNIQYF
.	TRBJ2-3	TRBV10-2	.	TGCGCCAGCAGTTTGGGCACAGATACGCAGTATTTT	CASSLGTDTQYF
.	TRBJ1-5	TRBV6-6	.	TGTGCCAGCAGTCGGGACGTCGGAGAACGCAATCAGCCCCAGCATTTT	CASSRDVGERNQPQHF
.	TRBJ1-1	TRBV9	.	TGTGCCAGCAGCGTCTCTTCAGGGCAGGGTAAAACTTTCTTT	CASSVSSGQGKTFF
.	TRBJ2-7	TRBV5-1	.	TGCGCCAGCAGCTTGTCATTGGGAAGGGGCCTTTACGAGCAGTACTTC	CASSLSLGRGLYEQYF
.	TRBJ1-1	TRBV7-9	.	TGTGCCAGCAGCCCCTTCGGTCCAGGCGGCACTGAAGCTTTCTTT	CASSPFGPGGTEAFF
.	TRBJ2-1	TRBV5-1	TRBD1	TGCGCCAGCAGTAGGACAGGGGGAGGGTATGAGCAGTTCTTC	CASSRTGGGYEQFF
.	TRBJ2-7	TRBV6-6	TRBD2	TGTGCCACCCGGGACTACTCCTACGAGCAGTACTTC	CATRDYSYEQYF
.	TRBJ1-1	TRBV19	.	TGTGCCAGAGCCCCCAGGGGCACTGAAGCTTTCTTT	CARAPRGTEAFF
.	TRBJ2-7	TRBV7-2	TRBD1	TGTGCCAGCAGCTTAGGACAGGGGGGGACCTACGAGCAGTACTTC	CASSLGQGGTYEQYF
.	TRBJ2-1	TRBV11-2	.	TGTGCCAGCAGCTTAGATTGGCTAACCTACAATGAGCAGTTCTTC	CASSLDWLTYNEQFF
.	TRBJ1-2	TRBV11-1	TRBD1	TGTGCCAGCAGAACAGGGGGTCGGGACTATGGCTACACCTTC	CASRTGGRDYGYTF
once	TRBJ2-3	TRBV4-1	.	TGCGCCAGCAGCCAAGTCGGGGCAAGCACAGATACGCAGTATTTT	CASSQVGASTDTQYF
.	TRBJ2-7	TRBV6-5	TRBD2	TGTGCCAGCAGTTCCCCCGGGACTAGCGGGAGTACCGAGTACTTC	CASSSPGTSGSTEYF
.	TRBJ2-5	TRBV5-4	.	TGTGCCAGCAGCCCTTCCAGTGAGACCCAGTACTTC	CASSPSSETQYF
.	TRBJ2-6	TRBV7-7	.	TGTGCCAGCAGCATTAGGAAGCCACAAAGTCGGGCCAACGTCCTGACTTTC	CASSIRKPQSRANVLTF
.	TRBJ2-5	TRBV7-2	.	TGTGCCAGCAGCCCCTTAGCGCCATTAGCGAGTATAGAGACCCAGTACTTC	CASSPLAPLASIETQYF
.	TRBJ2-5	TRBV5-4	.	TGTGCCAGCAGCTTCCGCGGACAAGAGACCCAGTACTTC	CASSFRGQETQYF
.	TRBJ2-5	TRBV5-1	TRBD1	TGCGCCAGCAGCACCTCCCCGACAGGGGTTCAAGAGACCCAGTACTTC	CASSTSPTGVQETQYF
once	TRBJ1-6	TRBV7-2	.	TGTGCCAGCGGCCCGGGGGGGGGATCTAATTCACCCCTCCACTTT	CASGPGGGSNSPLHF
.	TRBJ1-6	TRBV19	.	TGTGCCAGTAGTATCCTTGGGACCCAGTTTACACCCCTCCACTTT	CASSILGTQFTPLHF
.	TRBJ1-1	TRBV10-2	TRBD1	TGCGCCAGCAGTGACCAGAAGAGACAGGGAGTAGCTGAAGCTTTCTTT	CASSDQKRQGVAEAFF
.	TRBJ2-5	TRBV2	TRBD1	TGTGCCAGCAGTGCCGGGACAGGGGGTGAAGAGACCCAGTACTTC	CASSAGTGGEETQYF
.	TRBJ1-1	TRBV10-3	.	TGTGCCATCAGTGAGTATGGTGGGGTTGACACTGAAGCTTTCTTT	CAISEYGGVDTEAFF
.	TRBJ2-7	TRBV2	.	TGTGCCACGACGTTAGGACCGGTCGGGTACGAGCAGTACTTC	CATTLGPVGYEQYF
.	TRBJ2-2	TRBV7-3	.	TGTGCCAGCAGCTTAACAGCCCAAGCGTCCCATCCCGGGGAGCTGTTTTTT	CASSLTAQASHPGELFF
.	TRBJ2-7	TRBV9	TRBD2	TGTGCCAGCAGCCCCCGGGGGGTCTGGGACTCCTACGAGCAGTACTTC	CASSPRGVWDSYEQYF
.	TRBJ2-5	TRBV29-1	.	TGCAGCGTTGAACCCCTAGACGCCCAGTACTTC	CSVEPLDAQYF
.	TRBJ1-5	TRBV6-1	.	TGTGCCAGCAGAAGAAGCGGGATACGGCAGCCCCAGCATTTT	CASRRSGIRQPQHF
.	TRBJ2-5	TRBV7-9	TRBD2	TGTGCCAGCAGCCCAATGGGAGGGGAGACCCAGTACTTC	CASSPMGGETQYF
once	TRBJ2-5	TRBV19	TRBD1	TGTGCCAGTAGTATAGCGACAGGGCAAGAGACCCAGTACTTC	CASSIATGQETQYF
.	TRBJ1-5	TRBV7-2	.	TGTGCCAGCAGCTTGGTAGGGTTTAGCAATCAGCCCCAGCATTTT	CASSLVGFSNQPQHF
.	TRBJ2-5	TRBV5-1	.	TGCGCCAGCAGCTTCGGGGGTGAGACCCAGTACTTC	CASSFGGETQYF
.	TRBJ1-2	TRBV28	TRBD1	TGTGCCAGCAGTTTATCAGGGACAGGGAACTATGGCTACACCTTC	CASSLSGTGNYGYTF
.	TRBJ1-1	TRBV18	.	TGTGCCAGTATCGGCACAGGGACTGAAGCTTTCTTT	CASIGTGTEAFF
few	TRBJ2-2	TRBV7-2	TRBD1	TGTGCCAGCAGAAGGACAGGGGTGAACACCGGGGAGCTGTTTTTT	CASRRTGVNTGELFF
.	TRBJ1-4	TRBV10-3	TRBD1	TGTGCCATCAGTGAAGTGACAGGGGATGAAAAACTGTTTTTT	CAISEVTGDEKLFF
.	TRBJ2-1	TRBV1	.	TGCACCAGCAGCCCCCACACCCGCGCTAGCGGGGGGGCATATGAGCAGTTCTTC	CTSSPHTRASGGAYEQFF
.	TRBJ1-6	TRBV6-1	TRBD1	TGTGCCATCGGGACAGGGCGCTTCGGTTCACCCCTCCACTTT	CAIGTGRFGSPLHF
.	TRBJ2-5	TRBV6-1	TRBD2	TGTGCCAGCATGAGTGGCGGGAGGGGGGCGGAGACCCAGTACTTC	CASMSGGRGAETQYF
.	TRBJ1-1	TRBV11-1	.	TGTGCCAGCAGCTTAGGTCAATCGGGGCTGATGGGCACTGAAGCTTTCTTT	CASSLGQSGLMGTEAFF